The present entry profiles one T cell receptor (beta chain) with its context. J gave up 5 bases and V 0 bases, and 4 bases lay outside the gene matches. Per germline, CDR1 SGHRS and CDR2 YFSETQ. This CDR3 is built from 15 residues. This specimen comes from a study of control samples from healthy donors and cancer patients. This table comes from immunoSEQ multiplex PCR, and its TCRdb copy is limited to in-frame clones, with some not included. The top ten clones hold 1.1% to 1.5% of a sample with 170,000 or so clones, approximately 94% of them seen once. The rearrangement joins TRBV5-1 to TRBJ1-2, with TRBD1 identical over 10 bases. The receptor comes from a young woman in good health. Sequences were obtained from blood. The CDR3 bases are TGCGCCAGCAGCTTGGACGGGGACAGGGGATATGGCTACACCTTC. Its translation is CASSLDGDRGYGYTF.